The clone carrying this T cell receptor (beta chain) was picked up one time. The sample originates from a study of blood T cell repertoires in COVID-19. Background on the study: The United States, Italy and Spain were the sources of the acute and convalescent COVID-19 samples. Sources were T cells, B-cell-depleted T cells, or PBMCs; the material itself was cDNA or gDNA.

The CDR3 has 14 amino acids. J gave up 1 base and V 7 bases, and 4 bases lay outside the gene matches. Per germline, CDR1 SGHNT and CDR2 YYREEE (reference sequence). In the study's own analysis: Amplification with reference gene primers provided the estimates of nucleated cell counts. TCRdb's table, derived via immunoSEQ multiplex PCR, lists solely in-frame clones and lacks some. From that table come the V and J calls and clone size; the DNA was used to work out D and trimming. The sample includes a few hundred thousand clones, more than 85% seen only once; the top ten take around 3.6%. Sequenced sample: peripheral blood. The gene calls are TRBV5-4 and TRBJ2-4; 8 bases match TRBD2. The clonotype was recovered from a man in his late teens or twenties with active or convalescent COVID-19. For the CDR3, the DNA is TGTGCCAGCGGGACTAGGTACGCCAAAAACATTCAGTACTTC. This gives the protein CASGTRYAKNIQYF.